The 19 T cell receptor beta chains presented below share a single source sample, sequenced in a study of blood T cell repertoires in COVID-19. Measured with immunoSEQ multiplex PCR; TCRdb has only the in-frame clones, and not every one. The table records around 230,000 clones, 83% of them present only once. The sample was peripheral blood. All receptors derive from a woman between 40 and 55 years old with active or convalescent COVID-19.

V is TRBV27 and J is TRBJ2-7; TRBD1 might be the D (5 bases). V lost 1 base and J 5 bases, leaving 12 bases between the germline ends. The CDR3 contains 14 residues. Germline loops: CDR1 MNHEY, CDR2 SMNVEV (reference sequence). The chain's CDR3 is CASSLWSGSHEQYF. For the CDR3, the DNA is TGTGCCAGCAGTTTATGGTCAGGGTCCCACGAGCAGTACTTC.

The rearrangement links TRBV6-1 to TRBJ2-3; maybe TRBD2 (5 bases). The CDR3 sequence is 17 residues long. Per the germline V gene, CDR1 is MNHNS and CDR2 is SASEGT. Trimming pared 1 base from V and 3 bases from J, leaving 17 bases between. The CDR3, as DNA: TGTGCCAGCAGTGAAGAAGGAGGCTTGGACTGGACAGATACGCAGTATTTT. The encoded protein is CASSEEGGLDWTDTQYF.

This sequence joins TRBV5-1 and TRBJ2-1; D is unclear. Per germline, CDR1 SGHRS and CDR2 YFSETQ. This CDR3 contains 11 residues. V was trimmed by 5 bases and J by 8 bases, leaving 8 bases between them. The CDR3 protein is CASRRRDEQFF. The CDR3 bases are TGCGCCAGCAGGCGGCGCGATGAGCAGTTCTTC. Based on the CDR3 plus reference TRBV5-1 and TRBJ2-1, the full variable domain is KAGVTQTPRYLIKTRGQQVTLSCSPISGHRSVSWYQQTPGQGLQFLFEYFSETQRNKGNFPGRFSGRQFSNSRSEMNVSTLELGDSALYLCASRRRDEQFFGPGTRLTVL.

V gene TRBV4-2 combines with J gene TRBJ2-7; 10 nucleotides align to TRBD2. J lost 3 bases, V lost 4 bases, and 18 bases had no gene match. Germline CDR1 reads LGHNA; CDR2 reads YNFKEQ. This CDR3 region has 19 residues. This CDR3 is CASSLDSVSGRAIGYEQYF. The CDR3 DNA reads TGTGCCAGCAGCCTGGACAGCGTAAGCGGGAGGGCGATCGGCTACGAGCAGTACTTC.

V gene TRBV7-8 combines with J gene TRBJ2-5; possible D gene TRBD2, 6 bases. This CDR3 comprises 16 residues. V was clipped by 5 bases and J by 1 base, with 17 bases between them. Germline assignment: CDR1 SGHVS and CDR2 FQNEAQ. CDR3 nucleotides: TGTGCCAGCAGCCCCGAGGGCGGGATGTTCCAAGAGACCCAGTACTTC. This sequence encodes CASSPEGGMFQETQYF.

This clone has a handful of counts. The chain employs TRBV5-1 and TRBJ2-7; 10 bases line up with TRBD1. The CDR3 length is 17 residues. After removal of 4 bases from V and 7 bases from J, the junction contained 17 bases not matched to a gene. Looked up from germline, CDR1 is SGHRS and CDR2 is YFSETQ. CDR3 bases: TGCGCCAGCAGCGTCGCCGCCACCGGGACAGGGGTGGATGAGCAGTACTTC. Translated: CASSVAATGTGVDEQYF. Drawing the rest from reference TRBV5-1 and TRBJ2-7, the complete variable domain is KAGVTQTPRYLIKTRGQQVTLSCSPISGHRSVSWYQQTPGQGLQFLFEYFSETQRNKGNFPGRFSGRQFSNSRSEMNVSTLELGDSALYLCASSVAATGTGVDEQYFGPGTRLTVT.

This sequence joins TRBV4-1 and TRBJ2-7, with 10 bases identical to TRBD1. V trimming: 3 bases; J trimming: 2 bases; junction bases outside the gene matches: 10. Germline CDR1 MGHRA, CDR2 YSYEKL. The CDR3 extends over 17 amino acids. Here the CDR3 reads CASSHPRQGATPYEQYF. The CDR3 DNA follows: TGCGCCAGCAGCCATCCTCGACAGGGGGCCACCCCCTACGAGCAGTACTTC.

The V and J genes are TRBV12-3 or TRBV12-4 and TRBJ1-1; D may be TRBD1 (5 bases). The CDR3 is 11 residues long. Trimming cost V 6 bases and J 7 bases, with 9 bases left between them. CDR3: CASRRQGEAFF. In nucleotides, the CDR3 is TGTGCCAGCAGGCGGCAGGGTGAAGCTTTCTTT.

The gene calls are TRBV9 and TRBJ1-2, with 7 bases identical to TRBD1. The germline V gene has CDR1 SGDLS and CDR2 YYNGEE. V was clipped by 4 bases and J by 4 bases; unmatched bases: 4. CDR3 length: 13 residues. CDR3: CASSTGTAYGYTF. The CDR3 nucleotides read TGTGCCAGCAGCACCGGGACAGCCTATGGCTACACCTTC.

V and J are TRBV4-1 and TRBJ2-5, with 8 bases matching TRBD1. The J segment lost 2 bases and the V segment lost 4 bases, leaving 3 bases of the junction unmatched. Germline V gene sequence: CDR1 MGHRA, CDR2 YSYEKL. This CDR3 has 14 residues. CDR3 nucleotides: TGCGCCAGCAGCCTTGGACAGGGACAAGAGACCCAGTACTTC. This encodes CASSLGQGQETQYF.

The chain couples TRBV19 to TRBJ1-5, with D hard to call. The V gene's germline CDR1 is LNHDA and CDR2 SQIVND (reference sequence). The CDR3 runs to 15 residues. The germline V and J ends were trimmed by 4 bases and 2 bases, with 12 bases remaining between them. CDR3 sequence: CASSKGAPRNQPQHF. CDR3 nucleotides: TGTGCCAGTAGTAAGGGAGCACCTCGCAATCAGCCCCAGCATTTT. Variable domain in full (rest from reference TRBV19 and TRBJ1-5): DGGITQSPKYLFRKEGQNVTLSCEQNLNHDAMYWYRQDPGQGLRLIYYSQIVNDFQKGDIAEGYSVSREKKESFPLTVTSAQKNPTAFYLCASSKGAPRNQPQHFGDGTRLSIL.

This sequence joins TRBV11-2 and TRBJ2-4; perhaps TRBD1 as D (6 bases). V lost 6 bases, J lost 2 bases, and 11 bases lay in between. The CDR3 contains 14 residues. Germline V gene lookup returns CDR1 SGHAT and CDR2 FQNNGV. CDR3 sequence: CASRPTGSKNIQYF. In DNA, the CDR3 is TGTGCCAGCAGACCTACAGGGTCCAAAAACATTCAGTACTTC. Together with reference TRBV11-2 and TRBJ2-4, the CDR3 gives the full variable domain: EAGVAQSPRYKIIEKRQSVAFWCNPISGHATLYWYQQILGQGPKLLIQFQNNGVVDDSQLPKDRFSAERLKGVDSTLKIQPAKLEDSAVYLCASRPTGSKNIQYFGAGTRLSVL.

A few counts support this clone. V and J are TRBV2 and TRBJ2-1; 15 bases are shared with TRBD2. CDR3 length equals 15 residues. CDR1 and CDR2 (germline): SNHLY, FYNNEI. Trimming cost V 5 bases and J 7 bases; bases outside gene matches: 3. CDR3 DNA: TGTGCCAGCAGTACCGGGACTAGCGGGGGGAATGAGCAGTTCTTC. As protein: CASSTGTSGGNEQFF.

The chain couples TRBV2 to TRBJ2-1; 11 bases are shared with TRBD1. The CDR3 runs 14 residues. From germline, CDR1 is SNHLY and CDR2 FYNNEI. With V trimmed by 8 bases and J by 9 bases, 9 bases remained unmatched. The CDR3: CASLIGQGAGEQFF. DNA for the CDR3: TGTGCCAGCCTAATAGGACAGGGGGCTGGTGAGCAGTTCTTC.

The rearrangement links TRBV7-8 to TRBJ2-3; D may be TRBD1 (6 bases). Germline V lookup: CDR1 SGHVS, CDR2 FQNEAQ. This CDR3 region has 15 residues. V lost 4 bases and J lost 6, with 17 bases in between. This chain's CDR3 is CASSSYQGPRDTQYF. The CDR3 coding sequence is TGTGCCAGCAGCTCTTATCAGGGGCCGCGGGATACGCAGTATTTT.

V is TRBV2 and J is TRBJ1-2; 9 nucleotides line up with TRBD1. This CDR3 is built from 16 residues. The ends lost 5 bases at V and 4 bases at J; junction bases unmatched: 11. CDR1 is SNHLY and CDR2 is FYNNEI in the germline V gene. The CDR3 nucleotides are TGTGCCAGCAGTTTAACAACAGGGGGCTCAATCTATGGCTACACCTTC. It yields the protein CASSLTTGGSIYGYTF.

The chain employs TRBV15 and TRBJ2-2; D ambiguous. Germline assignment: CDR1 LNHNV and CDR2 YYDKDF (reference sequence). V was trimmed by 1 base and J by 9 bases, leaving 6 bases between them. This CDR3 is built from 12 residues. The DNA for the CDR3 is TGTGCCACCAGCAGAGGAGGTTGGGAGCTGTTTTTT. It encodes CATSRGGWELFF.

This chain's CDR3 is CAISERQGANSNTEAFF. CDR3 DNA: TGTGCCATCAGTGAACGACAGGGGGCGAATTCTAACACTGAAGCTTTCTTT. The chain is built from TRBV10-3 and TRBJ1-1; TRBD1 matches at 10 bases. In germline, CDR1 is ENHRY, CDR2 SYGVKD. The CDR3 length is 17 residues. V shed 3 bases and J 2 bases; nucleotides not matched to a gene: 9.

The genes are TRBV19 and TRBJ1-5; the match to TRBD1 covers 7 bases. The V gene end was trimmed by 6 bases and the J gene end by 4 bases; junction bases not matched to a gene: 6. CDR1 LNHDA and CDR2 SQIVND come from the germline V gene (reference sequence). The CDR3 covers 14 residues. The CDR3 DNA reads as TGTGCCAGTAGAACAGGGGTTTGGAATCAGCCCCAGCATTTT. As protein: CASRTGVWNQPQHF. Complete variable domain (other parts from reference TRBV19 and TRBJ1-5): DGGITQSPKYLFRKEGQNVTLSCEQNLNHDAMYWYRQDPGQGLRLIYYSQIVNDFQKGDIAEGYSVSREKKESFPLTVTSAQKNPTAFYLCASRTGVWNQPQHFGDGTRLSIL.